This T cell receptor (beta chain) was recovered during a study of CD4 T cells in relation to SARS-CoV-2 and coronaviruses. Study information: After 10 to 11 days of antigen culture, PBMC TCR beta CDR3s were sequenced. The negative reference was HIV-1 Nef peptide pool or peptide-free culture. Study outcomes and limitations: In about 65% of donors, memory CD4+ clonotypes crossrecognized SARS-CoV-2 and at least one common cold coronavirus spike.

V was clipped by 3 bases and J by 1 base; unmatched bases: 7. Germline lookup yields CDR1 SGHDN and CDR2 FVKESK. This CDR3 is built from 16 residues. Generated by immunoSEQ multiplex PCR, the TCRdb table keeps only in-frame clones and is missing some. The table shows about 12,000 clones, with 65% to 70% occurring only once. Before the COVID-19 pandemic, during about 2010-2018, CD4+ T cells were taken from unexposed donors. CD4+ T cells were isolated from the cells after 10 days of culture. As cell numbers allowed, unexposed-donor CD4+ T cells faced SARS-CoV-2 S/N and four cold-coronavirus spikes. The sample holds a few counts of this clone. Its specificity is not known.

Sequencing was carried out using CD4+ T cells from PBMCs, cultured in vitro. This receptor was obtained from a human donor in good health. This chain joins TRBV14 and TRBJ2-3, with 7 bases that match TRBD2. The CDR3 loop is CASSHNSGIGTDTQYF. The CDR3 DNA reads TGTGCCAGCAGCCATAACAGCGGGATTGGCACAGATACGCAGTATTTT. Full variable domain (remainder filled in from reference TRBV14 and TRBJ2-3): EAGVTQFPSHSVIEKGQTVTLRCDPISGHDNLYWYRRVMGKEIKFLLHFVKESKQDESGMPNNRFLAERTGGTYSTLKVQPAELEDSGVYFCASSHNSGIGTDTQYFGPGTRLTVL.